This T cell receptor beta chain was sequenced in a study of response to subunit inactivated influenza vaccine. TCRdb recomputed calls from the RT-PCR reads with MiXCR, one row per CDR3 protein. The sample consists of almost 250,000 distinct CDR3 sequences, 9% to 15% of them appearing once. Germline assignment: CDR1 ENHRY and CDR2 SYGVKD. V gave up 4 bases and J gave up 7 bases, with 14 bases separating them. The CDR3 loop spans 15 amino acids. In the case of this clonotype: The antigen remains undetermined.

Findings and limits, study-wide: It was the authors' suggestion that each seasonal influenza vaccination recruits few new T cells.

Sequencing used non-naive T cells sorted from PBMCs, obtained 14 to 15 days before vaccination. The chain is built from TRBV10-3 and TRBJ1-6; the D gene is possibly TRBD1 (5 bases). This sequence originates from a man aged 50 to 59 who received an inactivated influenza vaccine. CDR3 in amino acids: CAISGQGVRNSPLHF. The CDR3 DNA reads TGTGCCATCAGTGGCCAGGGCGTGAGGAATTCACCCCTCCACTTT.